What follows are 10 T cell receptor beta chains derived from one specimen sequenced in a study of blood T cell repertoires in COVID-19. Produced via immunoSEQ multiplex PCR; TCRdb's table is partial and in-frame only. Among under 250,000 clones, approximately 80% were seen once, and the ten largest hold more than 3%. The material sequenced was PBMCs or T cells enriched from blood (not recorded which). These receptors originate from a woman aged 55-75 years who had recovered from COVID-19.

This chain uses TRBV6-5 with TRBJ1-2; D call uncertain. V was shortened by 5 bases and J by 0 bases, with 13 bases between the two germline ends. The germline CDR1 and CDR2 sequences are MNHEY and SVGAGI. This CDR3 comprises 15 residues. CDR3 nucleotides: TGTGCCAGCAGTCGCTCTGGACTGACTAACTATGGCTACACCTTC. Its protein is CASSRSGLTNYGYTF.

This sequence joins TRBV7-3 and TRBJ2-1; 15 bases are a match to TRBD2. Unmatched junction bases numbered 5, after V lost 10 bases and J lost 10 bases. CDR1 and CDR2 (germline): SGHTA, FQGTGA. The CDR3 totals 13 residues. Here the CDR3 reads CATAGTSGGEQFF. CDR3 DNA sequence: TGTGCCACCGCCGGGACTAGCGGGGGGGAGCAGTTCTTC.

The chain uses TRBV9 and TRBJ2-1, with TRBD2 identical over 11 bases. From germline, CDR1 is SGDLS and CDR2 YYNGEE. The CDR3 is 17 residues long. V shed 1 base and J 9 bases; nucleotides not matched to a gene: 12. The chain's CDR3 is CASSVTPSGGSWGEQFF. CDR3 DNA: TGTGCCAGCAGCGTAACTCCTAGCGGGGGGAGCTGGGGTGAGCAGTTCTTC.

The rearrangement joins TRBV4-3 to TRBJ1-6; 7 nucleotides line up with TRBD1. The CDR3 runs 13 residues. V shed 5 bases and J 9 bases; nucleotides not matched to a gene: 4. Germline V gene sequence: CDR1 LGHNA, CDR2 YSLEER. The CDR3: CASSDREVSPLHF. CDR3 coding DNA: TGCGCCAGCAGCGACAGGGAAGTTTCACCCCTCCACTTT.

The V and J genes are TRBV5-1 and TRBJ1-2; no clear D gene. This CDR3 has 13 amino acids. Deletions cut 0 bases from V and 4 bases from J, with 7 bases between. CDR1 and CDR2 (germline): SGHRS, YFSETQ. The CDR3 loop is CASSLGEAYGYTF. CDR3 nucleotides: TGCGCCAGCAGCTTGGGGGAGGCCTATGGCTACACCTTC.

The chain couples TRBV6-4 to TRBJ1-6; unclear D gene. In germline, CDR1 is MRHNA, CDR2 SNTAGT. The CDR3 contains 15 residues. V shed 6 bases and J shed 7 bases, with 16 bases lying between them. The CDR3 DNA reads as TGTGCCAGCAGACATACACCTTTCGGGAATTCACCCCTCCACTTT. Translating gives CASRHTPFGNSPLHF.

The chain is built from TRBV2 and TRBJ1-3; D unresolved. The CDR3 contains 15 residues. Germline CDR1 reads SNHLY; CDR2 reads FYNNEI. V dropped 3 bases and J dropped 0 bases, with 9 bases sitting between them. The CDR3 here is CASSEEGNSGNTIYF. As DNA, the CDR3 is TGTGCCAGCAGTGAGGAGGGTAACTCTGGAAACACCATATATTTT. Looking up the rest from reference TRBV2 and TRBJ1-3 gives the full variable domain: EPEVTQTPSHQVTQMGQEVILRCVPISNHLYFYWYRQILGQKVEFLVSFYNNEISEKSEIFDDQFSVERPDGSNFTLKIRSTKLEDSAMYFCASSEEGNSGNTIYFGEGSWLTVV.

This chain links TRBV11-2 with TRBJ2-5; D is uncertain. The CDR3 consists of 13 residues. From germline, CDR1 is SGHAT and CDR2 FQNNGV. V was shortened by 3 bases and J by 2 bases, with 7 bases between the two germline ends. The CDR3 sequence is CASSLRLQETQYF. DNA for the CDR3: TGTGCCAGCAGCTTGAGGTTACAAGAGACCCAGTACTTC.

V gene TRBV7-2 combines with J gene TRBJ1-5, with TRBD1 matching over 7 bases. Germline V gene sequence: CDR1 SGHTA, CDR2 FQGNSA. Trimming took 1 base from V and 3 from J; bases not matched to a gene: 9. CDR3 length: 17 amino acids. In DNA form, the CDR3 reads TGTGCCAGCAGCTTAGGTATAGGGACAGCCACCAATCAGCCCCAGCATTTT. Protein product: CASSLGIGTATNQPQHF.

V and J are TRBV12-3 or TRBV12-4 and TRBJ1-2, with D maybe TRBD1 (5 bases). CDR3 length: 13 amino acids. Trimming removed 5 bases from V and 3 bases from J, with 10 bases in between. In DNA, the CDR3 is TGTGCCAGCAGTCGGACAAGACACTATGGCTACACCTTC. Translating gives CASSRTRHYGYTF.